This TCR beta chain was observed in a study of shared clonotypes between healthy human individuals. The CDR3 has 14 amino acids. Germline lookup yields CDR1 KGHSH and CDR2 LQKENI. V dropped 5 bases and J dropped 4 bases, with 11 bases sitting between them. Findings and limits, study-wide: Naive CD4 clonotypes overlapped across a handful of donors at roughly 5.1%. Unshared clonotypes carried lower generation probabilities than those common to all four donors.

There are a few counts of this clone. Its antigen is currently unknown. The study separated CD4+ cells into CD45RA+ naive and CD45RA-negative memory subsets. TCRdb's table, derived via immunoSEQ multiplex PCR, lists solely in-frame clones and lacks some. The data contain about 680,000 clones, approximately 73% of them seen just once; the ten biggest clones take up around 1.8%. Sequencing was performed on memory CD4+ T cells sorted from blood. Noted subset: CD45RA-negative fraction. The receptor was isolated from a woman in her 30s in good health. The genes are TRBV18 and TRBJ2-2; D could derive from TRBD1 or TRBD2 (5 bases each). Here the CDR3 DNA reads TGTGCCAGCTCAATAGAAGGGACCACCGGGGAGCTGTTTTTT. The encoded protein is CASSIEGTTGELFF.